The clone carrying this T cell receptor beta chain was observed a few times. Its specificity is unknown. The entry originates in a study of response to subunit inactivated influenza vaccine. Study findings and constraints: Few new T cells, the authors suggested, are recruited by each seasonal influenza vaccination.

TCRdb called the RT-PCR reads again in MiXCR, with one record for every CDR3 protein. The sample includes more than 600,000 distinct CDR3 sequences, about 18% seen only once; the top ten take about a tenth. CDR3 length: 16 amino acids. The V gene's germline CDR1 is DFQATT and CDR2 SNEGSKA (reference sequence). V was trimmed by 2 bases and J by 0 bases, leaving 14 bases between them. The material was PBMCs from blood, obtained about 5 days after vaccination. The chain combines TRBV20-1 with TRBJ2-1; D may match TRBD1 or TRBD2 (5 bases each). The clonotype originates from a man aged 50-60 years who received an inactivated influenza vaccine. The DNA for the CDR3 is TGCAGTGCTAGAAACCCGGGGCATAGCTCCTACAATGAGCAGTTCTTC. Translation gives CSARNPGHSSYNEQFF.